The 9 T cell receptor beta chains in this list originate from one sample, sequenced in a study of T cell changes during pregnancy in multiple sclerosis (dated by TCRdb to between 2017 and 2020). Preparation of the library involved the immunoSEQ multiplex PCR assay. TCRdb provides this immuneACCESS table in a form limited to in-frame rearrangements. Some clones are lacking; in checked studies, under half of them reflect an unresolved V gene, and why the rest are absent is not known. Present in this sample are just over 90,000 clones, 91% of which were seen just once. More than 1.5% of the sample lies in the top ten. The material was peripheral blood, obtained after pregnancy. Receptor source: a female donor in good health, enrolled as a control in a pregnancy study.

This chain links TRBV6-5 with TRBJ1-4; 11 bases are a match to TRBD1. CDR1 MNHEY and CDR2 SVGAGI come from the germline V gene. J gave up 7 bases and V 4 bases, and 2 bases lay outside the gene matches. This CDR3 has 14 amino acids. The CDR3: CASSSGTGGEKLFF. DNA of the CDR3: TGTGCCAGCAGTTCCGGGACAGGGGGTGAAAAACTGTTTTTT.

The CDR3 here is CASSLKGARDQPQHF. The CDR3 DNA sequence: TGTGCCAGCAGCTTGAAGGGGGCGAGGGATCAGCCCCAGCATTTT. This chain uses TRBV7-2 with TRBJ1-5; the match to TRBD1 covers 7 bases. The germline CDR1 and CDR2 sequences are SGHTA and FQGNSA. Trimming removed 3 bases from V and 5 bases from J; junction bases left unmatched: 7. The CDR3 spans 15 residues.

This clone has only a few counts. This chain links TRBV30 with TRBJ1-6; D not resolved. Germline CDR1 reads GTSNPN; CDR2 reads SVGIG (reference sequence). The CDR3 has 13 residues. Trimming pared 1 base from V and 10 bases from J, leaving 11 bases between. In nucleotides, the CDR3 is TGTGCCTGGAGTGGGAGCCTAAACTCACCCCTCCACTTT. Protein: CAWSGSLNSPLHF.

The rearrangement joins TRBV5-1 to TRBJ2-1, with D possibly being TRBD1 (6 bases). CDR3 length: 15 residues. V dropped 7 bases and J dropped 6 bases, with 20 bases sitting between them. Germline-derived CDR1 and CDR2 are SGHRS and YFSETQ. CDR3 loop: CASRGTAGVVNEQFF. CDR3 DNA sequence: TGCGCCAGCCGAGGCACGGCAGGGGTGGTCAATGAGCAGTTCTTC.

The gene calls are TRBV6-1 and TRBJ1-3; unclear D gene. The germline V gene has CDR1 MNHNS and CDR2 SASEGT. V lost 2 bases, J lost 9 bases, and 8 bases lay in between. The CDR3 is 12 amino acids. CDR3 sequence reads: CASSEWPSTIYF. The CDR3 coding sequence is TGTGCCAGCAGTGAATGGCCAAGCACCATATATTTT.

This chain links TRBV7-2 with TRBJ2-2, with D possibly being TRBD2 (6 bases). The CDR3 is 15 residues long. V was shortened by 0 bases and J by 4 bases, with 9 bases between the two germline ends. The germline V gene encodes CDR1 SGHTA and CDR2 FQGNSA. The CDR3 spells CASSLAGTRTGELFF. The CDR3 nucleotides are TGTGCCAGCAGCTTAGCGGGGACTCGCACCGGGGAGCTGTTTTTT.

The rearrangement uses TRBV2 and TRBJ2-5; D unclear. The CDR3 consists of 12 residues. In germline, CDR1 is SNHLY, CDR2 FYNNEI. The CDR3 bases are TGTGCAACGTCAGACGGGCAAGAGACCCAGTACTTC. This translates into CATSDGQETQYF.

This clone came up once. The same CDR3 arises from other DNA sequences in this sample as well. The chain couples TRBV6-5 to TRBJ1-5, with a tentative D call TRBD1 (6 bases). This CDR3 is built from 14 residues. Germline CDR1 MNHEY, CDR2 SVGAGI. V shed 6 bases and J shed 9 bases, with 18 bases lying between them. In DNA form, the CDR3 reads TGTGCCAGCAGGTCCACAGGGAACGTGGGGCCCCAGCATTTT. Translating it yields CASRSTGNVGPQHF.

The chain joins TRBV2 to TRBJ2-3, with 12 nucleotides matching TRBD2. V shed 10 bases and J 4 bases; nucleotides not matched to a gene: 9. Germline assignment: CDR1 SNHLY and CDR2 FYNNEI. The CDR3 has 15 residues. This CDR3 reads CAIQSGTSGPDTQYF. DNA of the CDR3: TGTGCCATTCAGTCGGGGACTAGCGGGCCAGATACGCAGTATTTT. Based on the CDR3 plus reference TRBV2 and TRBJ2-3, the full variable domain is EPEVTQTPSHQVTQMGQEVILRCVPISNHLYFYWYRQILGQKVEFLVSFYNNEISEKSEIFDDQFSVERPDGSNFTLKIRSTKLEDSAMYFCAIQSGTSGPDTQYFGPGTRLTVL.